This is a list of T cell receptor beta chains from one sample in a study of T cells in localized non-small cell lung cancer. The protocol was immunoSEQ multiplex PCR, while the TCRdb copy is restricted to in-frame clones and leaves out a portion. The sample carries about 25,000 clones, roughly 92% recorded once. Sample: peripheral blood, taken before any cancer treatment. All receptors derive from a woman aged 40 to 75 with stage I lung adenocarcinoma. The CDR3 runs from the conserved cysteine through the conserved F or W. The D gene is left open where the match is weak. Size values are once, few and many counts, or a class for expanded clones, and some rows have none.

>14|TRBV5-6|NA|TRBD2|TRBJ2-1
TGTGCCAGCAGCTCACCGGGACTAGCGGGAGAGCAGTTCTTC
CASSSPGLAGEQFF
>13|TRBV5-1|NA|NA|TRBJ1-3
TGCGCCAGCAGCCAAGGGTCTGGAAACACCATATATTTT
CASSQGSGNTIYF
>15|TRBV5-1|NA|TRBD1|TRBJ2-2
TGCGCCAGCAGCCCCGGGACAGGTCACACCGGGGAGCTGTTTTTT
CASSPGTGHTGELFF
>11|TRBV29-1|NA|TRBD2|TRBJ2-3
TGCAGCTCGGGACTATCAGATACGCAGTATTTT
CSSGLSDTQYF
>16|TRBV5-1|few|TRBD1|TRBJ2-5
TGCGCCAGCAGCTTGGGCGCCGGGACAGGGAAAGAGACCCAGTACTTC
CASSLGAGTGKETQYF
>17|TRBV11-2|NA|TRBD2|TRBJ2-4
TGTGCCAGCAGCTCACGGACTAGCGGAGAAGCCAAAAACATTCAGTACTTC
CASSSRTSGEAKNIQYF
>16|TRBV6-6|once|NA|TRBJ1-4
TGTGCCAGCCGCCGAGGCAGGGGCTCAACTAATGAAAAACTGTTTTTT
CASRRGRGSTNEKLFF
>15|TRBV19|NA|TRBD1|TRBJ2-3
TGTGCCAGTAGTGCAGACAGGGCCGGGGCAGATACGCAGTATTTT
CASSADRAGADTQYF
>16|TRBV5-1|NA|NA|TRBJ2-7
TGCGCCAGCAGCTCACTACGGGCTCTCTCCTCCTACGAGCAGTACTTC
CASSSLRALSSYEQYF
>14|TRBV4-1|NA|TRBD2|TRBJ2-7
TGCGCCAGCAGCCCCAAGCGGGAGGGCTACGAGCAGTACTTC
CASSPKREGYEQYF
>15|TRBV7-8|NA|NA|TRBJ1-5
TGTGCCAGCAGCTTAGAAGACAGTTACGAGGGGCCCCAGCATTTT
CASSLEDSYEGPQHF
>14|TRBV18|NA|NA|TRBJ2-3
TGTGCCAGCTCACCACCAGAGACCCCTCGGGCGCAGTATTTT
CASSPPETPRAQYF
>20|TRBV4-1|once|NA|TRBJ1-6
TGCGCCAGCAGCCGCCTTAGAGCGCAAAGGGCGAGCTCCTATAATTCACCCCTCCACTTT
CASSRLRAQRASSYNSPLHF
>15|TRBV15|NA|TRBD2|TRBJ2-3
TGTGCCACCAGCCGTAGCGGGCCCTTCACAGATACGCAGTATTTT
CATSRSGPFTDTQYF
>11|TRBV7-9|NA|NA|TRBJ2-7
TGTGCCAGCACTGGATCCTACGAGCAGTACTTC
CASTGSYEQYF
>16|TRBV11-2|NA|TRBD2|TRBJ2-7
TGTGCCAGCAGCTCTTCCATAGCGGGAGGGTACTACGAGCAGTACTTC
CASSSSIAGGYYEQYF
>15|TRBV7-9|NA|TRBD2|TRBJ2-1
TGTGCCAGCAGCTTATGGCTAGCGGAGAGCAATGAGCAGTTCTTC
CASSLWLAESNEQFF
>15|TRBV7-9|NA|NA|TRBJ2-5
TGTGCCAGCAGCTCCTCCTCGGGATCCGGAGGGACCCAGTACTTC
CASSSSSGSGGTQYF
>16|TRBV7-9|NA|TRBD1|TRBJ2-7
TGTGCCAGCACAAGGTATTCCGGGACAGAGACCTACGAGCAGTACTTC
CASTRYSGTETYEQYF
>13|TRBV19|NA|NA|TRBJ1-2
TGTGCCAGTAGTATAGATTATGCCTCCGGCTACACCTTC
CASSIDYASGYTF
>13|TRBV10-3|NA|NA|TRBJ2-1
TGTGCCATCAGTGAAGGGGGGGGGATTCAGCAGTTCTTC
CAISEGGGIQQFF
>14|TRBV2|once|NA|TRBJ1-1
TGTGCCAGCGCTTTCGAAGGGGGGGGGACTGAAGCTTTCTTT
CASAFEGGGTEAFF
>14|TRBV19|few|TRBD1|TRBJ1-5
TGTGCCAGTACCTCGGGACAGGGCAATCAGCCCCAGCATTTT
CASTSGQGNQPQHF
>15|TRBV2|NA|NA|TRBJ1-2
TGTGCCAGCAGTGAATTGGAGGTCGGGATCATCGGCTACACCTTC
CASSELEVGIIGYTF
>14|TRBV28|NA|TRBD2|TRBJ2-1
TGTGCCAGCACTTCGGGAGGCTCTTACAATGAGCAGTTCTTC
CASTSGGSYNEQFF
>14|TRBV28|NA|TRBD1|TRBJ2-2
TGTGCCAGCATCCCGGGACAGGCAACCGGGGAGCTGTTTTTT
CASIPGQATGELFF
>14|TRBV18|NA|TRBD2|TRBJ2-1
TGTGCCAGCTCAGGGGTAGCGGGGAACAATGAGCAGTTCTTC
CASSGVAGNNEQFF
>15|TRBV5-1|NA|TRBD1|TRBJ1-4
TGCGCCAGCAGGGGACAGGCCGCAACTAATGAAAAACTGTTTTTT
CASRGQAATNEKLFF
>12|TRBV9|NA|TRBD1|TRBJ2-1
TGTGCCAGCAGCGCGACAGGGTATGAGCAGTTCTTC
CASSATGYEQFF
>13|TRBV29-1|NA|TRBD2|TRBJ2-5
TGCAGCGTCACTCTAGCGGTCCAAGAGACCCAGTACTTC
CSVTLAVQETQYF
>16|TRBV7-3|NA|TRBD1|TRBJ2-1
TGTGCCAGCAGCTTGTCCGCAGGGGGCGCCTACAATGAGCAGTTCTTC
CASSLSAGGAYNEQFF
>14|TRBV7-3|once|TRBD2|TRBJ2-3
TGTGCCAGCAGCTCGGGACTAATCACAGATACGCAGTATTTT
CASSSGLITDTQYF
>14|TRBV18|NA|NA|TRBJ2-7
TGTGCCAGCTCACCATCCGGGGTAGAGTTCGAGCAGTACTTC
CASSPSGVEFEQYF
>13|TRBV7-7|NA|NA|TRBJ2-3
TGTGCCAGCAGCGGCTTAGGGGAAGGGAGCAAGTATTTT
CASSGLGEGSKYF
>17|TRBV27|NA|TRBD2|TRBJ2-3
TGTGCCAGCAGAAGGACTAGCGGGAGGGGGGGCACAGATACGCAGTATTTT
CASRRTSGRGGTDTQYF
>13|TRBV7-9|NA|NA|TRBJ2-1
TGTGCCAGCAGCTCCGGGGCCCTCAATGAGCAGTTCTTC
CASSSGALNEQFF
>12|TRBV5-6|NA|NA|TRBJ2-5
TGTGCCAGCAGCCCCTGGGGGGAGACCCAGTACTTC
CASSPWGETQYF
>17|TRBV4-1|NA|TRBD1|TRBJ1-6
TGCGCCAGCAGGCCCGCCGGGACAGCCTCCTATAATTCACCCCTCCACTTT
CASRPAGTASYNSPLHF
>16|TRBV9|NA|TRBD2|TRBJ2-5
TGTGCCAGCAGCGTAGGTTTAGCGGGAGGAATAGAGACCCAGTACTTC
CASSVGLAGGIETQYF
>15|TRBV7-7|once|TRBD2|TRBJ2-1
TGTGCCAGCAGCCCGGGACTAGCGGGTCTTAATGAGCAGTTCTTC
CASSPGLAGLNEQFF
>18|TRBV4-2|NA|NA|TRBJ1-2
TGTGCCAGCAGCCAACATCATAAGGGACAAGAGACCAACTATGGCTACACCTTC
CASSQHHKGQETNYGYTF
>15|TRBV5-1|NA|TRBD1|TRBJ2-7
TGCGCCAGCAGCGAAGACGGGACAGGGGGCTACGAGCAGTACTTC
CASSEDGTGGYEQYF
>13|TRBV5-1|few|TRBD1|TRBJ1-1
TGCGCCAGCAGCCGACAGGGGGACACTGAAGCTTTCTTT
CASSRQGDTEAFF
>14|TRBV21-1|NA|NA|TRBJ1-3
TGTGCCAGCACAGGGGCCTGCTCTGGAAACACCATATATTTT
CASTGACSGNTIYF
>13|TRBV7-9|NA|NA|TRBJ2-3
TGTGCCAACACTGGGGGCAGCACAGATACGCAGTATTTT
CANTGGSTDTQYF
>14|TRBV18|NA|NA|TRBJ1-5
TGTGCCAGCTCACGCAGAGAAAGCAATCAGCCCCAGCATTTT
CASSRRESNQPQHF
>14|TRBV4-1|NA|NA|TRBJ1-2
TGCGCCAGCAGCCCCCCTTCGGGGTTTCAAGGCTACACCTTC
CASSPPSGFQGYTF
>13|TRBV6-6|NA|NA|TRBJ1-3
TGTGCCACCGGAAGATTGGGCGAAAACACCATATATTTT
CATGRLGENTIYF
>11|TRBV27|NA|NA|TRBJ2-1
TGTGCCAGCAGTTTCAACAATGAGCAGTTCTTC
CASSFNNEQFF
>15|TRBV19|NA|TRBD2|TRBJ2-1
TGTGCCAGTAGTACGCGGGGGAGCTCCTACAATGAGCAGTTCTTC
CASSTRGSSYNEQFF
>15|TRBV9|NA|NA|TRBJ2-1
TGTGCCAGCAGCGTCTACCAGAGCTCCTACAATGAGCAGTTCTTC
CASSVYQSSYNEQFF
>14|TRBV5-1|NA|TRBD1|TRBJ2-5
TGCGCCAGCAGGTCACAGGGGGCCCAAGAGACCCAGTACTTC
CASRSQGAQETQYF
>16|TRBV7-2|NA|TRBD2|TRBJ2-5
TGTGCCAGCAGCGGCACCGGGAGGATCGTGAAAGAGACCCAGTACTTC
CASSGTGRIVKETQYF
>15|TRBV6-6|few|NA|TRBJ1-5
TGTGCCAGCAGTTACTCGATGTCGAGCAATCAGCCCCAGCATTTT
CASSYSMSSNQPQHF
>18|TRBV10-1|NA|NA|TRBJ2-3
TGCGCCAGCAGTGAGTCCTTCCTAGGGCCCACGAGCACAGATACGCAGTATTTT
CASSESFLGPTSTDTQYF
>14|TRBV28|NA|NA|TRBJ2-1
TGTGCCAGCTCTAGCCCCAGGTTCCACAATGAGCAGTTCTTC
CASSSPRFHNEQFF
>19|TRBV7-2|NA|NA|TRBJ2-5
TGTGCCAGCAGCTTAATCCCCCCAATCGGCCAAACCAACCAAGAGACCCAGTACTTC
CASSLIPPIGQTNQETQYF
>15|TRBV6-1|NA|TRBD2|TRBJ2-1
TGTGCCAGTTTCCGGGCGGGAGGATTCTACAATGAGCAGTTCTTC
CASFRAGGFYNEQFF
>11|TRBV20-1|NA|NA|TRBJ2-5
TGCAGTGCTAGGCTTAGGGAGACCCAGTACTTC
CSARLRETQYF
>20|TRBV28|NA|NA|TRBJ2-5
TGTGCCAGCAGTTTGTCCCTCGCGACGGGGGCCACGGAACGACAAGAGACCCAGTACTTC
CASSLSLATGATERQETQYF